This entry lists 11 T cell receptor beta chains sequenced from one sample in a study of molecular identifiers for immune sequencing clone quantification. TCRdb recomputed calls from the PCR reads with MiXCR, one row per CDR3 protein. The sample gives around 460,000 distinct CDR3 sequences, less than 30% of which show up once; around 0.76% is in the top ten. Sequenced material: naive CD8+ T cells from blood, with Jurkat cell RNA spiked in. Subset noted: FACS-sorted CD8+CD4-CCR7+CD45RA+ naive T cells. These TCRs come from a human donor in good health. Some libraries in this study had Jurkat cell RNA spiked in.

The table lists this clonotype with a few counts. V is TRBV19 and J is TRBJ1-5, with a weak D call TRBD1 (5 bases). Germline V gene sequence: CDR1 LNHDA, CDR2 SQIVND (reference sequence). V was shortened by 3 bases and J by 4 bases, with 10 bases between the two germline ends. This CDR3 spans 14 amino acids. This CDR3 reads CASSIRQLNQPQHF. Here the CDR3 DNA reads TGTGCCAGTAGTATTCGACAGCTGAATCAGCCCCAGCATTTT. Full variable domain (missing parts from reference TRBV19 and TRBJ1-5): DGGITQSPKYLFRKEGQNVTLSCEQNLNHDAMYWYRQDPGQGLRLIYYSQIVNDFQKGDIAEGYSVSREKKESFPLTVTSAQKNPTAFYLCASSIRQLNQPQHFGDGTRLSIL.

This clonotype was observed a few times. A read error may be the cause here, since a much bigger clone is one base away. The rearrangement joins TRBV5-1 to TRBJ2-5; no reliable D call. The CDR3 totals 12 residues. Germline V lookup: CDR1 SGHRS, CDR2 YFSETQ. The CDR3 nucleotides are TGCGCCAGCAGCTTGAACCAAGCGACCCAGTACTTC. Protein product: CASSLNQATQYF.

A word on this clonotype: A read error is possible here, since a much larger clone lies one base away. The chain recombines TRBV20-1 with TRBJ2-7; TRBD2 might be the D (6 bases). CDR1 is DFQATT, CDR2 SNEGSKA, per germline (reference sequence). V was shortened by 2 bases and J by 5 bases, with 25 bases between the two germline ends. CDR3 length: 17 amino acids. The CDR3 nucleotides are TGCAGTGCTAGAAGGACCTCTAGCGCGGCCCAAGGCCACGAGCAGTACTTC. Amino acid sequence: CSARRTSSAAQGHEQYF.

This clonotype came up many times. The chain couples TRBV5-4 to TRBJ2-7; 9 bases align to TRBD1. Germline V lookup: CDR1 SGHNT, CDR2 YYREEE (reference sequence). V lost 3 bases and J lost 5; bases outside the gene matches: 15. The CDR3 is made up of 17 amino acids. CDR3 sequence: CASSSDGGGQGSNEQYF. The CDR3 nucleotides read TGTGCCAGCAGCTCGGATGGGGGGGGACAGGGTAGCAACGAGCAGTACTTC.

J is TRBJ1-4 and V is TRBV20-1; D perhaps matches TRBD1 (5 bases). V lost 5 bases to trimming and J lost 0 bases, with 10 bases between them. Looked up from germline, CDR1 is DFQATT and CDR2 is SNEGSKA (reference sequence). This CDR3 comprises 14 residues. CDR3 nucleotides: TGCAGTGCTCAGGACATCGCAACTAATGAAAAACTGTTTTTT. This codes for CSAQDIATNEKLFF.

This clonotype has only a few counts. J is TRBJ2-3 and V is TRBV28, with no clear D. The CDR3 length is 17 residues. V was shortened by 5 bases and J by 0 bases, with 18 bases between the two germline ends. Germline V gene sequence: CDR1 MDHEN, CDR2 SYDVKM. The CDR3 coding sequence is TGTGCCAGCAGTCCGGCCACGGGCGGCGCTAGCACAGATACGCAGTATTTT. Translated, it gives CASSPATGGASTDTQYF.

The chain combines TRBV7-9 with TRBJ2-5; the D is unclear. Germline V lookup: CDR1 SEHNR, CDR2 FQNEAQ (reference sequence). Trimming shortened V by 3 bases and J by 3 bases, and 23 bases separated the two germline ends. This CDR3 has 18 amino acids. For the CDR3, the DNA is TGTGCCAGCAGCTTGTATTTGGATGGCAGCCAACATAAAGAGACCCAGTACTTC. Translated, it gives CASSLYLDGSQHKETQYF. Supplemented by reference TRBV7-9 and TRBJ2-5, the full variable domain reads DTGVSQNPRHKITKRGQNVTFRCDPISEHNRLYWYRQTLGQGPEFLTYFQNEAQLEKSRLLSDRFSAERPKGSFSTLEIQRTEQGDSAMYLCASSLYLDGSQHKETQYFGPGTRLLVL.

Notes on this clonotype: One base away lies a much larger clone, so this may be a sequencing read error. CDR3 sequence reads: CASSTLTGTETVAFF. CDR3 in DNA: TGTGCCAGCAGTACCCTAACCGGGACAGAAACTGTAGCTTTCTTT. This chain uses TRBV27 with TRBJ1-1; 7 bases agree with TRBD1. CDR3 length: 15 amino acids. The germline gives CDR1 MNHEY, CDR2 SMNVEV (reference sequence).

Note on this clonotype: One end of the junction fails to match germline, which may point to a read error. The rearrangement joins TRBV7-2 to TRBJ1-1, with D unclear. CDR1 and CDR2 (germline): SGHTA, FQGNSA. The CDR3 runs to 14 residues. CDR3: CASSLAFYPTETFF. The CDR3 nucleotides read TGTGCCAGCAGCCTGGCTTTTTACCCCACTGAAACTTTCTTT.

The rearrangement uses TRBV4-3 and TRBJ2-7; 12 positions agree with TRBD2. This CDR3 spans 17 amino acids. Germline V gene lookup returns CDR1 LGHNA and CDR2 YSLEER. The junction had 7 bases not matched to a gene; V was cut back by 4 bases and J by 0 bases. The CDR3 coding sequence is TGCGCCAGCAGCCTGGAACTAGCGGGGGGCAGCTCCTACGAGCAGTACTTC. This gives the protein CASSLELAGGSSYEQYF.

Points on this clonotype: One junction end does not reproduce the germline sequence, and a read error may be involved. The J gene is TRBJ2-7, the V gene TRBV5-6; D gene unclear. The CDR3 has 11 residues. CDR1 SGHDT and CDR2 YYEEEE come from the germline V gene. The CDR3 loop is CAGSVGYEQYF. The CDR3 nucleotides are TGTGCCGGCAGCGTAGGATACGAGCAGTACTTC.